This passage covers 8 T cell receptor beta chains from one sample sequenced in a study of cytomegalovirus exposure and HLA in healthy donors. Researchers ran the PCR with 60 Vbeta and 13 Jbeta primers. Generated by immunoSEQ multiplex PCR, the TCRdb table keeps only in-frame clones and is missing some. This sample carries over 150,000 clones, approximately 80% of them seen once, and the ten largest clones take about 2.4%. The sequenced material came from PBMCs. These receptors were collected from a male donor in good health and CMV-seronegative.

This clone has a single count. CDR3 residues: CASSYGPAENTGELFF. Written as DNA, the CDR3 is TGTGCCAGCAGTTACGGGCCGGCAGAAAACACCGGGGAGCTGTTTTTT. This chain links TRBV6-5 with TRBJ2-2; no reliable D call. The V end was cut by 2 bases, the J end by 2 bases, with 12 bases between. Germline V gene sequence: CDR1 MNHEY, CDR2 SVGAGI. There are 16 residues in the CDR3.

On this clone: Mismatch with germline at one junction end may stem from a read error. The chain is built from TRBV4-2 and TRBJ1-2; D is ambiguous. Germline V gene data show CDR1 as LGHNA and CDR2 as YNFKEQ. The CDR3 is 15 amino acids. Written as DNA, the CDR3 is TGTGCCAGCAGCCCGAGAGGCGGGGAGAACTATGGCTACCCCTTC. Protein sequence: CASSPRGGENYGYPF.

The rearrangement joins TRBV7-2 to TRBJ2-7; 7 positions match TRBD2. With V trimmed by 3 bases and J by 3 bases, 8 bases remained unmatched. The CDR3 spans 15 residues. From germline, CDR1 is SGHTA and CDR2 FQGNSA. The CDR3 protein is CASSLGGRNVYEQYF. The CDR3 DNA reads as TGTGCCAGCAGCTTGGGGGGGAGAAACGTCTACGAGCAGTACTTC.

This chain joins TRBV7-9 and TRBJ2-1; TRBD1 matches 12 bases. This CDR3 spans 16 amino acids. CDR1 SEHNR and CDR2 FQNEAQ come from the germline V gene (reference sequence). The trim removed 0 bases at V and 8 bases at J, leaving 5 bases unmatched. The CDR3 region is CASSLASGQGAYEQFF. The CDR3 DNA sequence: TGTGCCAGCAGCTTAGCTTCGGGACAGGGGGCTTATGAGCAGTTCTTC.

The chain couples TRBV28 to TRBJ1-2, with TRBD1 as a possible D gene (6 bases). The V end lost 2 bases, the J end lost 6 bases, and 13 bases lay between the germline ends. Germline-derived CDR1 and CDR2 are MDHEN and SYDVKM. CDR3 length equals 14 residues. In DNA form, the CDR3 reads TGTGCCAGCAGTTTACCTTTCGGACAGAATGGCTACACCTTC. It encodes CASSLPFGQNGYTF.

This clone was picked up one time. The gene calls are TRBV7-9 and TRBJ2-1, with D perhaps TRBD2 (6 bases). Trimming pared 6 bases from V and 0 bases from J, leaving 12 bases between. Germline V gives CDR1 SEHNR, CDR2 FQNEAQ (reference sequence). The CDR3 is 15 residues long. The CDR3 is CASRGFGSSYNEQFF. Written as DNA, the CDR3 is TGTGCCAGCAGGGGGTTCGGGAGCTCCTACAATGAGCAGTTCTTC. Filled out from reference TRBV7-9 and TRBJ2-1, the complete variable domain reads DTGVSQNPRHKITKRGQNVTFRCDPISEHNRLYWYRQTLGQGPEFLTYFQNEAQLEKSRLLSDRFSAERPKGSFSTLEIQRTEQGDSAMYLCASRGFGSSYNEQFFGPGTRLTVL.

V usage is TRBV27 and J usage is TRBJ2-5; D gene uncertain. V dropped 0 bases and J dropped 2 bases, with 4 bases sitting between them. Germline values: CDR1 MNHEY, CDR2 SMNVEV (reference sequence). CDR3 length: 13 residues. The CDR3, as DNA: TGTGCCAGCAGTTTATCTATTCAAGAGACCCAGTACTTC. It encodes CASSLSIQETQYF.

The chain links TRBV30 to TRBJ1-6; weak D call: TRBD1 (6 bases). In germline, CDR1 is GTSNPN, CDR2 SVGIG (reference sequence). This CDR3 comprises 14 residues. The CDR3 bases are TGTGCTCGGGCCGACAGGACCTTTAATTCACCCCTCCACTTT. Translated, it gives CARADRTFNSPLHF.